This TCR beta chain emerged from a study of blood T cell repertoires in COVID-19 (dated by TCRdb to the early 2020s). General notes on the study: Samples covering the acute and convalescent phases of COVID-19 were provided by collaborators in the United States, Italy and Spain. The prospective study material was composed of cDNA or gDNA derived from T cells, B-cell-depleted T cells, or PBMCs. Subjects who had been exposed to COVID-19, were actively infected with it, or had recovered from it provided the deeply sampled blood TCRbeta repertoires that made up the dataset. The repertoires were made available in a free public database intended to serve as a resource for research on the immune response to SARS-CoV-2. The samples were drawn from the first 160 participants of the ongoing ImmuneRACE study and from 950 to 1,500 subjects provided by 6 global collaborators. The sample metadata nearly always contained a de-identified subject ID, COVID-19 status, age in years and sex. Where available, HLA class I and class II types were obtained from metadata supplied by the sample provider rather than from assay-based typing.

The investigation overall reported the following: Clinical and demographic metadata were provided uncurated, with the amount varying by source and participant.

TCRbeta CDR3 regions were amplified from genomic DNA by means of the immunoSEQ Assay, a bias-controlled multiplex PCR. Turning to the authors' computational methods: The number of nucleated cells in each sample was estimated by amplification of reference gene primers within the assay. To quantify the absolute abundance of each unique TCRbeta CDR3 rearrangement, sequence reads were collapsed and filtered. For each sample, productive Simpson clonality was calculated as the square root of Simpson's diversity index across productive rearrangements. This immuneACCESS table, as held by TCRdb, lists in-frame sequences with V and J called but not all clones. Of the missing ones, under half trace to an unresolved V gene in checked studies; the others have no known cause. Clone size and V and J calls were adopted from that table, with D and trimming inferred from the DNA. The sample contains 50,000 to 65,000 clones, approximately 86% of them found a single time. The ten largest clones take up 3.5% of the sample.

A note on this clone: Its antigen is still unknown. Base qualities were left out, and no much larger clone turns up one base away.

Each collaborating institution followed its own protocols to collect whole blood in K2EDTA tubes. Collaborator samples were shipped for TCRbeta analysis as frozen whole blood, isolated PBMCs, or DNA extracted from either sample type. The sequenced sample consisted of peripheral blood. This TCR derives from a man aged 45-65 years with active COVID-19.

This receptor has the CDR3 CASRQGQETQYF. The nucleotides read TGTGCCAGCAGACAGGGTCAAGAGACCCAGTACTTC. The rearrangement joined TRBV6-1 to TRBJ2-5; TRBD1 is a weak D gene call, 6 bases matching. CDR3 length: 12 amino acids, cysteine to phenylalanine. Here the CDR3 DNA is all that survives: 36 bases in frame from base 1. CDR1 and CDR2 (MNHNS, SASEGT) derive from the germline V gene. V loses 6 bases, J loses 2 bases, and the germline ends lie 7 bases apart.